This TCR beta chain was sequenced in a study of shared clonotypes between healthy human individuals (dated by TCRdb to 2018 to 2020). Concerning the study at large: The cohort comprised two women and three men aged 18 to 49 years. To estimate repertoire size and how much clonotypes are shared between individuals, the study performed deep sequencing of blood TCR repertoires from a few healthy adults. For each donor, three plates each were used for CD4 naive and CD4 memory, two plates were used for CD8 naive, and one plate was used for CD8 memory. Each donor's leukapheresis produced roughly between roughly 0.9 and 8.9 billion PBMCs. To increase sequencing depth and limit assay-specific biases, TCR repertoire library preparation and sequencing were carried out by different laboratories using diverse techniques.

Remarks on this clone: Its recognized antigen is unknown. Per-nucleotide qualities are absent, and no much larger clonotype sits a single base away.

Using the deep immunoSEQ assay, multiplex PCR amplified TCR CDR3 regions from genomic DNA. Extracted genomic DNA from each cell subset was spread evenly across all wells of several immunoSEQ 96-well plates, with each plate serving as a replicate. Each replicate PCR for sorted subsets received around 210 ng genomic DNA, equal to roughly 30,000 T cell genomes. Purified libraries were measured with a Qubit 3.0 fluorometer, size-checked on a Bioanalyzer 2100, and measured again with the KAPA Library Quantification kit. Every immunoSEQ 96-well plate was sequenced on a separate single-read 150-cycle Illumina NextSeq 550 flow cell. On the authors' methods: Because only junctional sequences without quality scores were contained in the immunoSEQ output, filtering matching that applied to full-length reads could not be performed. Sequences were annotated with PyIR, a Python wrapper for IgBLAST v1.9, and V/J genes and CDR3 were assigned using IMGT germline references. Reads with weak V/J assignments (E-value above 1e-6), missing CDR3, stop codons, out-of-frame junctions, or ambiguous translated residues were removed. A V3J clonotype was defined by an identical inferred V gene, J gene, and CDR3 amino acid sequence. The percentage overlap between two repertoires was calculated by dividing the number of shared unique clonotypes by the size of the smaller repertoire. RTK rarefaction, the Chao1 estimator, and Recon v2.1 estimates of unobserved clonotypes were used to assess repertoire richness. Generation probabilities were computed with OLGA for all TCRbeta clonotypes obtained by the gDNA method from several donors. TCRdb carries this immuneACCESS record with in-frame sequences only. Its versions omit some clonotypes, under half of them owing to an unresolved V gene in the studies checked, with the rest unexplained. The DNA was the basis for D and trimming; V, J and clone size are from that table. The sample table lists hundreds of thousands of clones, around two thirds of them with a count of one. The ten largest account for more than 1.5% of the sample.

Healthy HIV-negative adults with no recently reported acute infections or vaccinations were included as donors. Only Caucasian adults living in Nashville, Tennessee, USA were represented among the donors. CD4+ T cells were enriched by magnetic negative selection; naive cells were then positively selected on CD45RA, and the negative fraction formed the memory subset. Blood was collected by leukapheresis, and PBMCs were isolated by Ficoll-Histopaque density gradient centrifugation and then cryopreserved in liquid nitrogen vapor phase. Purity and quantity of every magnetically sorted T cell population were checked by analytical flow cytometry. Each sorted fraction had its genomic DNA isolated and then quantified by UV absorbance on a Nanodrop 2000c. On the study overall, not on this receptor specifically: When four donors were compared, the shared fraction of clonotypes was about 5.2% for naive CD4, around 4% for naive CD8, roughly 2.5% for memory CD4, and under 0.5% for memory CD8. Naive subsets generally had larger estimated clonotype richness than memory subsets. Because the study included only a small number of donors, the genetic and exposure-history diversity represented was limited. Even with the large sequencing depth, rarefaction of the sorted-subset datasets indicated that sequencing was incomplete. Clonotypes shared by all four sorted-subset donors showed higher generation probabilities than non-shared clonotypes. Pairwise subsampling indicated that sequencing depth was expected to affect the degree of clonotype sharing among donors. Sampling was restricted to blood, and TCR repertoires in tissue are likely to differ from TCR repertoires in blood.

The TCR was taken from a woman aged 25 to 45 in good health. The source material was memory CD4+ T cells sorted from blood. The cell subset or site label on this specimen signifies: CD45RA-negative fraction.

The bases read TGTGCCAGCAGTTGGGGGACGGTTAATGAAAAACTGTTTTTT. Its protein product is CASSWGTVNEKLFF. The chain is made from TRBV28 and TRBJ1-4; a weak D assignment points to TRBD1 (5 bases agree). The cysteine opens and the phenylalanine closes a CDR3 of 14 amino acids. Only the CDR3 part of the read is kept: 42 bases, read in frame from the first base. The germline V gene gives CDR1 as MDHEN and CDR2 as SYDVKM. Relative to germline, V is 4 bases shorter and J is 4 bases shorter, with 10 bases between their ends.